What follows describes a single T cell receptor (beta chain). Germline V gene lookup returns CDR1 SGHTS and CDR2 YDEGEE. The CDR3 is 14 residues long. Trimming took off 5 bases at V and 9 bases at J, with 18 bases between the two ends. Measured with immunoSEQ multiplex PCR; TCRdb has only the in-frame clones, and not every one. The top ten hold around a tenth of the sample, which has 95,000 to 100,000 clones, around 87% seen once. The sample is drawn from a study of blood T cell repertoires in COVID-19. This chain joins TRBV5-8 and TRBJ2-4; D is perhaps TRBD2 (5 bases). Input material: peripheral blood. This clonotype originated in a woman between 25 and 40 years old with acute or convalescent COVID-19. CDR3 nucleotide sequence: TGTGCCAGCAGGCCACTCGGGATTTCGGCCATTCAGTACTTC. Translation: CASRPLGISAIQYF. The full variable domain, with the rest looked up from reference TRBV5-8 and TRBJ2-4, is EAGVTQSPTHLIKTRGQQATLRCSPISGHTSVYWYQQALGLGLQFLLWYDEGEERNRGNFPPRFSGRQFPNYSSELNVNALELEDSALYLCASRPLGISAIQYFGAGTRLSVL.